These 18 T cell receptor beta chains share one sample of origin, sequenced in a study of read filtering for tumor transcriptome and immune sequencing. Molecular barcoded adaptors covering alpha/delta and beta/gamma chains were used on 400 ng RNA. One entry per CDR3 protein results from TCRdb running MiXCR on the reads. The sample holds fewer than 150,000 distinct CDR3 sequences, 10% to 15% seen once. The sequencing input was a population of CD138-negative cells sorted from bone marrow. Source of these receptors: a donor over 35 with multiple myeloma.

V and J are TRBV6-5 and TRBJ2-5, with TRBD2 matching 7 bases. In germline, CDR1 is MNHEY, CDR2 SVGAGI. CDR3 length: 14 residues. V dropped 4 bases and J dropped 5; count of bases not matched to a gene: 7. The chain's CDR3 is CASSFSRGGETQYF. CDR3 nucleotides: TGTGCCAGCAGTTTTAGCCGGGGAGGGGAGACCCAGTACTTC.

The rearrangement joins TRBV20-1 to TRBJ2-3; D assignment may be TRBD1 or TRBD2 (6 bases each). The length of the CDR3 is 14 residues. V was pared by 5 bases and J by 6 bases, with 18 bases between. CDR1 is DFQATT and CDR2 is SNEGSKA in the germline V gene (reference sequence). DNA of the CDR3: TGCAGTGCTCCCGGGTCAGCCGGGGGCGATACGCAGTATTTT. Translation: CSAPGSAGGDTQYF.

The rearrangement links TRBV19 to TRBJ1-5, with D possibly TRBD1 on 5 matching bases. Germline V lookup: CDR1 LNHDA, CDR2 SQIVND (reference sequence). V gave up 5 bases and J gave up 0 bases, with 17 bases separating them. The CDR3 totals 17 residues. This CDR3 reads CASSAIQGVYSNQPQHF. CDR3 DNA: TGTGCCAGTAGTGCAATCCAGGGAGTTTATAGCAATCAGCCCCAGCATTTT.

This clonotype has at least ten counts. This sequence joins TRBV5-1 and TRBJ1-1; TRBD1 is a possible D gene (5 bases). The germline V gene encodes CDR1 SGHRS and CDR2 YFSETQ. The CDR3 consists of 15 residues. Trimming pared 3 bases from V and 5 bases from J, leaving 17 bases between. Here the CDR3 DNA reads TGCGCCAGCAGCTACGACCGGGACCGACTAACTGAAGCTTTCTTT. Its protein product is CASSYDRDRLTEAFF.

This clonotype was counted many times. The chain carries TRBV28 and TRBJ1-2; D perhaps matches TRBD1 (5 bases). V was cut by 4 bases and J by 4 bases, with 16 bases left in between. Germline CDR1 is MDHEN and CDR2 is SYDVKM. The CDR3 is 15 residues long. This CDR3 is CASSSTGGSGYGYTF. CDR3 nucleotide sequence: TGTGCCAGCAGTTCAACGGGGGGGTCGGGCTATGGCTACACCTTC.

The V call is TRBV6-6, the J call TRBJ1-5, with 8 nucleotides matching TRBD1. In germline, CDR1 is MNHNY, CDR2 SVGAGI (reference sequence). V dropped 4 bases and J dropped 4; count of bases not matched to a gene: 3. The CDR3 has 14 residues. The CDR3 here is CASSWGQENQPQHF. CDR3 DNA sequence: TGTGCCAGCAGTTGGGGACAGGAGAATCAGCCCCAGCATTTT.

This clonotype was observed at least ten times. CDR3 amino acids: CASSRKEGGRSNQPQHF. Written as DNA, the CDR3 is TGTGCCAGCAGCCGAAAGGAGGGGGGTAGGAGCAATCAGCCCCAGCATTTT. This chain links TRBV14 with TRBJ1-5; a weak D match, TRBD1 (6 bases). This CDR3 region has 17 residues. CDR1 and CDR2 (germline): SGHDN, FVKESK. Between the trimmed V and J ends, which lost 4 bases and 1 base, there was a span of 17 bases. The full variable domain, completed using reference TRBV14 and TRBJ1-5, is EAGVTQFPSHSVIEKGQTVTLRCDPISGHDNLYWYRRVMGKEIKFLLHFVKESKQDESGMPNNRFLAERTGGTYSTLKVQPAELEDSGVYFCASSRKEGGRSNQPQHFGDGTRLSIL.

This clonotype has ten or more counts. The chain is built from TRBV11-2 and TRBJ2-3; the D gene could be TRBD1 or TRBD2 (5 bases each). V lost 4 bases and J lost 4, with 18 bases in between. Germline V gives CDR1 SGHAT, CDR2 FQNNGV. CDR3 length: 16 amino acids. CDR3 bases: TGTGCCAGCAGCTCCCCCCCCGGGGCTGTGCCAGATACGCAGTATTTT. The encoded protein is CASSSPPGAVPDTQYF.

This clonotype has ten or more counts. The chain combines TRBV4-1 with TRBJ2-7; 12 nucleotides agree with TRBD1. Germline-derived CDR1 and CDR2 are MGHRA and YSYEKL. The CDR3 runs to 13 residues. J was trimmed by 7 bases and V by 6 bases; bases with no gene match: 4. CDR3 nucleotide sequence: TGCGCCAGCAGAGGGACAGGGGGCAGAGAGCAGTACTTC. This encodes CASRGTGGREQYF.

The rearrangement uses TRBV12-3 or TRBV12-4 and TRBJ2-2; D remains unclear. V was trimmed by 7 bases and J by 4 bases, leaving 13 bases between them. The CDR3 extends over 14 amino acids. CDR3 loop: CASNSQLGTGELFF. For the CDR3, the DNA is TGTGCCAGCAATTCCCAGCTGGGCACCGGGGAGCTGTTTTTT.

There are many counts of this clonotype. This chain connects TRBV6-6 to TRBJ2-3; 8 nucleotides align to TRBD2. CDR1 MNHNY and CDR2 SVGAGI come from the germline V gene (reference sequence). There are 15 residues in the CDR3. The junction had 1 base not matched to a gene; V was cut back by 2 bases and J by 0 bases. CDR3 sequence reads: CASSYERGSTDTQYF. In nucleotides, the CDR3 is TGTGCCAGCAGTTACGAGCGGGGGAGCACAGATACGCAGTATTTT.

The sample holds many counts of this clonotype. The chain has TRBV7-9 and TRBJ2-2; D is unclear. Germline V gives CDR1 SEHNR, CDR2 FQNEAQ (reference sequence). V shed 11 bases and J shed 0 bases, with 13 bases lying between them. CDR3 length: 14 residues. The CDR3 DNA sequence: TGTGCCCCTGGATTTACCTCGAACACCGGGGAGCTGTTTTTT. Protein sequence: CAPGFTSNTGELFF.

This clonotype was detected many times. CDR3 protein: CASIAGGGRETQYF. The DNA of the CDR3 is TGTGCCAGCATCGCGGGTGGCGGCCGAGAGACCCAGTACTTC. The V and J genes are TRBV2 and TRBJ2-5, with D possibly being TRBD2 (5 bases). This CDR3 has 14 amino acids. V lost 7 bases and J 4 bases, leaving 16 bases between the germline ends. CDR1 is SNHLY and CDR2 is FYNNEI in the germline V gene. Filled out from reference TRBV2 and TRBJ2-5, the complete variable domain reads EPEVTQTPSHQVTQMGQEVILRCVPISNHLYFYWYRQILGQKVEFLVSFYNNEISEKSEIFDDQFSVERPDGSNFTLKIRSTKLEDSAMYFCASIAGGGRETQYFGPGTRLLVL.

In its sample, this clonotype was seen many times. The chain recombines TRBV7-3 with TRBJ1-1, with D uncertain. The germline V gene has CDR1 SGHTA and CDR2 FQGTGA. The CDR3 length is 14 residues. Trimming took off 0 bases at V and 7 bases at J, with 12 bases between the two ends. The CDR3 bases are TGTGCCAGCAGCTTAACCGTAGGTTTTGGTGAAGCTTTCTTT. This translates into CASSLTVGFGEAFF.

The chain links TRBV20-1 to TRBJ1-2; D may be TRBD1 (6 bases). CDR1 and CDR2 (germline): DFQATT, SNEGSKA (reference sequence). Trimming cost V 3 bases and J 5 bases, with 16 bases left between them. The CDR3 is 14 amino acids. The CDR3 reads CSARLGQGNYGYTF. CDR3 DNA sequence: TGCAGTGCTAGGCTCGGGCAGGGGAATTATGGCTACACCTTC.

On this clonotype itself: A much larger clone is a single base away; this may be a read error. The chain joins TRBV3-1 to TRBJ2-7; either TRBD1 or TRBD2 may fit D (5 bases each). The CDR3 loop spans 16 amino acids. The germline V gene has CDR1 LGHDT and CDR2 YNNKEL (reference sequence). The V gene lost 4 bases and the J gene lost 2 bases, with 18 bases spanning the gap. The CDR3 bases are TGTGCCAGCAGCCCGGGACCTTCTCATCCACCCTACGAGCAGTACTTC. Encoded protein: CASSPGPSHPPYEQYF.

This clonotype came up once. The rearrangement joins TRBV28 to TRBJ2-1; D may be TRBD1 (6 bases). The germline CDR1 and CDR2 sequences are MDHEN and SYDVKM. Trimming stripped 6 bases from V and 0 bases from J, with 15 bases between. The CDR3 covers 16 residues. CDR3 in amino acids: CASSPAGGRSYNEQFF. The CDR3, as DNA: TGTGCCAGCAGCCCGGCTGGGGGCCGCTCCTACAATGAGCAGTTCTTC. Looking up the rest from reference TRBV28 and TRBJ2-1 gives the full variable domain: DVKVTQSSRYLVKRTGEKVFLECVQDMDHENMFWYRQDPGLGLRLIYFSYDVKMKEKGDIPEGYSVSREKKERFSLILESASTNQTSMYLCASSPAGGRSYNEQFFGPGTRLTVL.

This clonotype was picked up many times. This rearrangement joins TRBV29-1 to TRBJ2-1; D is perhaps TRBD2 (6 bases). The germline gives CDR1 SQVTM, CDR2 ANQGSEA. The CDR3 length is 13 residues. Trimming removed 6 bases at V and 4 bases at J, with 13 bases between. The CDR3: CSVGETRYNEQFF. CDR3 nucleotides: TGCAGCGTGGGGGAGACTAGATACAATGAGCAGTTCTTC.